This T cell receptor beta chain was captured in a study of post-analysis software for immune sequencing data. General observations from the study: Diversity measured as normalized Chao1 was significantly lower in multiple sclerosis patients than in controls. There were several TRBV segments more frequent in patients than controls, and TRBV5-6, TRBV5-1 and TRBV20-1 were among them. Samples sharing a preparation batch grouped tightly together when assessed by F measure.

As concerns this clonotype: The antigen is not known.

V was clipped by 3 bases and J by 4 bases, with 8 bases between them. The CDR3 has 13 residues. The V gene's germline CDR1 is LGHDT and CDR2 YNNKEL (reference sequence). cDNA libraries of TCR beta carried unique molecular identifiers. TCRdb independently ran MiXCR on the PCR reads; one entry per CDR3 protein. There are 450,000 to 650,000 distinct CDR3 sequences in the sample; 44% occur only once, and under 2% lies in the top ten. The rearrangement links TRBV3-1 to TRBJ2-3, with D hard to call. The sequence came from a girl between 5 and 17 years old with multiple sclerosis. The sequencing input was blood. The CDR3 coding sequence is TGTGCCAGCAGCCAGTGGTCCCCAGATACGCAGTATTTT. Translation gives CASSQWSPDTQYF.